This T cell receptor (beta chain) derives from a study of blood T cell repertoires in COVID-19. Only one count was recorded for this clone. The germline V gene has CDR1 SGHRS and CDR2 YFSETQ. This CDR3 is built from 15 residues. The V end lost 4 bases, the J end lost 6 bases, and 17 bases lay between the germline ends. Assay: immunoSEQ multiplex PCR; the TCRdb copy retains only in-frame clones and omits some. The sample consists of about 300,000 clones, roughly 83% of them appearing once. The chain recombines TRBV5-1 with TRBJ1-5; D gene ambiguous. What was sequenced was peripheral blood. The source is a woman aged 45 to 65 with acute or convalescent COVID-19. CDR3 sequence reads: CASSVDGFIGQPQHF. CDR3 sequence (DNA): TGCGCCAGCAGCGTGGACGGGTTCATTGGTCAGCCCCAGCATTTT.